Following are 25 T cell receptor beta chains from one sample sequenced in a study of T cells in Graves' hyperthyroidism and ophthalmopathy. Researchers took RNA transcripts and amplified the TCR beta CDR3 regions from them. First-round RT-PCR of the TCR CDR3 relied on the HTBI primer set. TCRdb used MiXCR to reprocess the multiplex PCR reads, holding one entry per CDR3 protein. The table includes nearly 600,000 distinct CDR3 sequences, approximately 14% detected once. Material for sequencing was blood. These receptors originate from a woman aged 25 to 39 with Graves' hyperthyroidism that later progressed to Graves' ophthalmopathy.

This chain connects TRBV25-1 to TRBJ2-5; D is ambiguous. CDR1 and CDR2 (germline): MGHDK, SYGVNS. This CDR3 has 14 residues. V lost 2 bases and J lost 0, with 7 bases in between. The CDR3 coding sequence is TGTGCCAGCAGTGAAAGTGTCTACCAAGAGACCCAGTACTTC. Translating gives CASSESVYQETQYF.

The chain employs TRBV10-1 and TRBJ2-2; TRBD1 agrees at 7 bases. CDR3 size: 15 residues. The germline gives CDR1 WNHNN, CDR2 SYGVQD (reference sequence). V shed 2 bases and J 5 bases; nucleotides not matched to a gene: 5. CDR3 sequence: CASSETGVGTGELFF. CDR3 sequence (DNA): TGCGCCAGCAGTGAGACAGGGGTTGGGACCGGGGAGCTGTTTTTT.

The J gene is TRBJ2-7, the V gene TRBV4-2, with D maybe TRBD2 (6 bases). The CDR3 has 18 amino acids. Germline assignment: CDR1 LGHNA and CDR2 YNFKEQ. Trimming left V 0 bases short and J 3 bases short, with 21 bases between. Here the CDR3 DNA reads TGTGCCAGCAGCCAAGAACCCATTGGGACTCCTGGACTCTACGAGCAGTACTTC. It specifies CASSQEPIGTPGLYEQYF.

This rearrangement joins TRBV7-3 to TRBJ2-1, with D perhaps assigned TRBD1 or TRBD2 (5 bases each). The CDR3 runs 15 residues. The V end was cut by 6 bases, the J end by 6 bases, with 18 bases between. CDR1 is SGHTA, CDR2 FQGTGA, per germline. Written as DNA, the CDR3 is TGTGCCAGCAGTCCTGGGGCGGAGGACGGCAATGAGCAGTTCTTC. This translates into CASSPGAEDGNEQFF.

The sample holds many counts of this clonotype. Here the CDR3 reads CASSQAGASDTQYF. The CDR3 DNA reads TGTGCCAGCAGCCAAGCGGGAGCGTCAGATACGCAGTATTTT. The rearrangement uses TRBV14 and TRBJ2-3; a weak D match, TRBD2 (6 bases). Between the trimmed V and J ends, which lost 1 base and 4 bases, there was a span of 9 bases. This CDR3 is built from 14 residues. Germline V gene lookup returns CDR1 SGHDN and CDR2 FVKESK.

This clonotype was seen more than once but under ten times. The rearrangement links TRBV7-9 to TRBJ1-1; weak D call: TRBD1 (6 bases). CDR1 and CDR2 (germline): SEHNR, FQNEAQ (reference sequence). The CDR3 runs 15 residues. V lost 3 bases and J 5 bases, leaving 16 bases between the germline ends. CDR3 sequence (DNA): TGTGCCAGCAGCTTCGGGCAGGGGCTTGGGACTGAAGCTTTCTTT. This gives the protein CASSFGQGLGTEAFF.

A remark on this clonotype: This may arise from a read error, as a much more abundant clone is one base away. The chain carries TRBV3-1 and TRBJ1-2; D is ambiguous. The CDR3 spans 13 residues. The germline CDR1 and CDR2 sequences are LGHDT and YNNKEL (reference sequence). Trimming took off 4 bases at V and 3 bases at J, with 9 bases between the two ends. The CDR3, as DNA: TGTGCCAGCAGCCTCGACCCTGACTATGGCTACACCTTC. Amino acid sequence: CASSLDPDYGYTF.

Ten or more counts support this clonotype. The CDR3 bases are TGTGCCAGCAGCCATTGGACAGGGGGCGTAGAGGGTCAGTTCTTC. Translating it yields CASSHWTGGVEGQFF. The chain employs TRBV3-1 and TRBJ2-1; 11 bases are shared with TRBD1. V was pared by 3 bases and J by 13 bases, with 11 bases of the junction left unmatched. CDR3 size: 15 residues. The germline gives CDR1 LGHDT, CDR2 YNNKEL (reference sequence).

The chain is built from TRBV29-1 and TRBJ1-1; 8 bases fit TRBD1. The CDR3 runs to 15 residues. Germline CDR1 and CDR2: SQVTM and ANQGSEA. J lost 2 bases, V lost 4 bases, and 9 bases had no gene match. CDR3 nucleotide sequence: TGCAGCGTTGTTATTCCAGGGGGCGATAACACTGAAGCTTTCTTT. This translates into CSVVIPGGDNTEAFF.

There are many counts of this clonotype. The chain couples TRBV7-9 to TRBJ2-3; 8 bases are a match to TRBD2. Trimming removed 3 bases from V and 1 base from J; junction bases left unmatched: 3. This CDR3 spans 15 amino acids. Per germline, CDR1 SEHNR and CDR2 FQNEAQ (reference sequence). This CDR3 reads CASSFDGRGTDTQYF. CDR3 in DNA: TGTGCCAGCAGCTTTGACGGGAGGGGCACAGATACGCAGTATTTT.

This clonotype was counted ten times or more. The chain employs TRBV7-9 and TRBJ2-7; D gene unclear. CDR1 and CDR2 from the germline V gene are SEHNR and FQNEAQ (reference sequence). The CDR3 has 12 residues. V was trimmed by 7 bases and J by 5 bases, leaving 12 bases between them. As DNA, the CDR3 is TGTGCCAGCACCTTGGTCCCTAACGAGCAGTACTTC. It translates to CASTLVPNEQYF.

This clonotype was picked up a small number of times. The chain recombines TRBV9 with TRBJ2-1, with D unresolved. Germline loops: CDR1 SGDLS, CDR2 YYNGEE. Trimming took off 1 base at V and 10 bases at J, with 9 bases between the two ends. CDR3 length: 12 residues. The CDR3 reads CASSVTDGEQFF. The CDR3 coding sequence is TGTGCCAGCAGCGTAACTGACGGGGAGCAGTTCTTC.

The rearrangement uses TRBV24-1 and TRBJ2-5, with TRBD1 matching 7 bases. After removal of 8 bases from V and 4 bases from J, the junction contained 6 bases not matched to a gene. The CDR3 length is 13 residues. Germline-derived CDR1 and CDR2 are KGHDR and SFDVKD. In DNA form, the CDR3 reads TGTGCCACCAAGGCGACAGGGACAGAGACCCAGTACTTC. As protein: CATKATGTETQYF.

The sample holds a few counts of this clonotype. The chain uses TRBV7-2 and TRBJ1-4; maybe TRBD1 (5 bases). CDR3 length: 15 residues. The germline V and J ends were trimmed by 5 bases and 5 bases, with 15 bases remaining between them. Per germline, CDR1 SGHTA and CDR2 FQGNSA. This chain's CDR3 is CASSPEGTVNEKLFF. The CDR3 coding sequence is TGTGCCAGCAGCCCTGAGGGGACGGTGAATGAAAAACTGTTTTTT.

This rearrangement joins TRBV14 to TRBJ2-2; D uncertain. CDR3 size: 16 residues. The germline V gene encodes CDR1 SGHDN and CDR2 FVKESK. V was clipped by 4 bases and J by 4 bases, with 16 bases between them. This CDR3 is CASSPRPNPGTGELFF. DNA for the CDR3: TGTGCCAGCAGCCCGAGGCCCAACCCCGGCACCGGGGAGCTGTTTTTT.

Ten or more counts support this clonotype. The chain combines TRBV30 with TRBJ1-2; D uncertain. The CDR3 runs 11 residues. Between the trimmed V and J ends, which lost 2 bases and 8 bases, there was a span of 9 bases. Germline lookup yields CDR1 GTSNPN and CDR2 SVGIG (reference sequence). As DNA, the CDR3 is TGTGCCTGGAGTACGGGGAGCGGCTACACCTTC. It codes for CAWSTGSGYTF.

The chain uses TRBV2 and TRBJ2-7, with TRBD1 matching 9 bases. From germline, CDR1 is SNHLY and CDR2 FYNNEI. The CDR3 is 16 residues long. Trimming took 6 bases from V and 4 from J; bases not matched to a gene: 13. CDR3 coding DNA: TGTGCCAGCAGCAACCCCGGGACAGGGATAACTTACGAGCAGTACTTC. Protein: CASSNPGTGITYEQYF.

This clonotype was counted ten times or more. The chain uses TRBV9 and TRBJ2-1; D might be TRBD1 (5 bases). Germline CDR1 reads SGDLS; CDR2 reads YYNGEE. The V end lost 4 bases, the J end lost 0 bases, and 14 bases lay between the germline ends. CDR3 size: 16 residues. CDR3 nucleotide sequence: TGTGCCAGCAGCATACCACAGGATAGCTCCTACAATGAGCAGTTCTTC. It translates to CASSIPQDSSYNEQFF.

The CDR3 region has the DNA TGCGCCAGCAGCCAAGACGAGGAGACCCAGTACTTC. As protein: CASSQDEETQYF. This chain links TRBV4-1 with TRBJ2-5, with D unresolved. CDR1 and CDR2 (germline): MGHRA, YSYEKL. This CDR3 contains 12 residues. V was pared by 0 bases and J by 5 bases, with 4 bases between.

The V gene is TRBV29-1, the J gene TRBJ1-2; 7 nucleotides agree with TRBD1. This CDR3 region has 12 residues. Per germline, CDR1 SQVTM and CDR2 ANQGSEA. J was trimmed by 8 bases and V by 6 bases; bases with no gene match: 9. The CDR3 here is CSVNQGGEGYTF. In DNA form, the CDR3 reads TGCAGCGTCAATCAGGGGGGAGAAGGCTACACCTTC.

This clonotype appeared many times. V usage is TRBV30 and J usage is TRBJ1-2; the match to TRBD1 covers 8 bases. Trimming at V came to 6 bases and at J to 6 bases, leaving 9 bases not matched to a gene. This CDR3 is built from 13 residues. CDR1 and CDR2 (germline): GTSNPN, SVGIG (reference sequence). CDR3 sequence: CACYDRGKDGYTF. CDR3 nucleotides: TGTGCCTGCTATGACAGGGGAAAGGATGGCTACACCTTC.

This clonotype has ten or more counts. Compared with germline, one end of the junction differs, possibly owing to a read error. The chain couples TRBV11-2 to TRBJ2-5; D unclear. Germline CDR1 reads SGHAT; CDR2 reads FQNNGV. This CDR3 is 8 amino acids long. The CDR3 loop is CASTRRDF. The CDR3, as DNA: TGTGCCAGCACCCGTCGGGACTTC.

This clonotype was observed at least ten times. The chain links TRBV30 to TRBJ2-1; D might be TRBD2 (5 bases). The germline V gene has CDR1 GTSNPN and CDR2 SVGIG (reference sequence). The CDR3 extends over 14 amino acids. V was clipped by 4 bases and J by 9 bases, with 19 bases between them. The CDR3 sequence: CAWTARLRASEQFF. The CDR3 DNA sequence: TGTGCCTGGACTGCTCGGTTGCGGGCCAGTGAGCAGTTCTTC.

This clonotype was seen repeatedly, ten times or more. The CDR3 reads CASSPGTGFGNTIYF. The CDR3 DNA sequence: TGCGCCAGCAGTCCGGGGACAGGGTTTGGAAACACCATATATTTT. The J gene is TRBJ1-3, the V gene TRBV10-2, with 9 bases fitting TRBD1. The germline gives CDR1 WSHSY, CDR2 SAAADI. Unmatched junction bases numbered 5, after V lost 5 bases and J lost 3 bases. The CDR3 spans 15 residues.

This clonotype was seen repeatedly, ten times or more. The V gene is TRBV7-9, the J gene TRBJ2-7, with 9 nucleotides matching TRBD1. Trimming at V came to 5 bases and at J to 3 bases, leaving 8 bases not matched to a gene. CDR3 length: 15 amino acids. The germline CDR1 and CDR2 sequences are SEHNR and FQNEAQ (reference sequence). The CDR3 sequence: CASSPRDRDVYEQYF. The DNA for the CDR3 is TGTGCCAGCAGCCCGCGGGACAGGGACGTCTACGAGCAGTACTTC.